The 23 T cell receptor beta chains given below trace back to one sample, sequenced in a study of regulatory T cells in long-lasting Graves disease. Indicated time point: newly diagnosed GD, antithyroid drugs for less than 3 months. The TCR library was prepared using RNA isolated from PBMCs. The authors built TCR beta libraries using iRepertoire HTBI primers and Arm-PCR of CDR3 regions. TCRdb called the multiplex PCR reads again in MiXCR, with one record for every CDR3 protein. The sample records 400,000 to 450,000 distinct CDR3 sequences, about 15% being singletons. This sample also belongs to another study, concerning T cells in Graves' hyperthyroidism and ophthalmopathy.

This material consisted of peripheral blood mononuclear cells (PBMCs), taken at new diagnosis, from a patient treated with antithyroid drugs. These receptors all stem from a woman between 25 and 40 years old with Graves disease.

This clonotype was recorded at least ten times. This rearrangement joins TRBV2 to TRBJ2-7; TRBD1 agrees at 7 bases. This CDR3 spans 13 amino acids. V lost 3 bases to trimming and J lost 6 bases; unmatched junction nucleotides: 5. CDR1 and CDR2 from the germline V gene are SNHLY and FYNNEI. In DNA, the CDR3 is TGTGCCAGCAGTGATACAGGGGATGGCGAGCAGTACTTC. It yields the protein CASSDTGDGEQYF.

The gene calls are TRBV19 and TRBJ2-2; 8 bases map to TRBD2. Germline V gives CDR1 LNHDA, CDR2 SQIVND (reference sequence). Germline trimming cut 5 bases from V and 5 bases from J; bases unmatched to any gene: 10. There are 16 residues in the CDR3. As DNA, the CDR3 is TGTGCCAGTAGTTTCCTCCCAGCGGGGGTTACCGGGGAGCTGTTTTTT. Protein: CASSFLPAGVTGELFF.

This clonotype was seen a handful of times. V and J are TRBV6-1 and TRBJ2-3; 11 nucleotides line up with TRBD2. V shed 8 bases, J shed 7 bases, and the junction held 8 bases outside the gene matches. This CDR3 region has 14 residues. Germline assignment: CDR1 MNHNS and CDR2 SASEGT. The CDR3 region has the DNA TGTGCCAGCGGCTTACTAGCGGGAGTGAATACGCAGTATTTT. Protein product: CASGLLAGVNTQYF.

The chain links TRBV19 to TRBJ2-2; 10 positions match TRBD1. CDR3 size: 14 residues. V lost 9 bases to trimming and J lost 5 bases; unmatched junction nucleotides: 6. Per germline, CDR1 LNHDA and CDR2 SQIVND (reference sequence). This CDR3 reads CASRDRGETGELFF. CDR3 DNA sequence: TGTGCCAGCCGGGACAGGGGAGAAACCGGGGAGCTGTTTTTT.

This clonotype has only a few counts. This chain links TRBV11-3 with TRBJ1-6; 7 bases are a match to TRBD1. Trimming at V came to 1 base and at J to 8 bases, leaving 2 bases not matched to a gene. The CDR3 totals 14 residues. Germline-derived CDR1 and CDR2 are SGHNT and YENEEA. The CDR3 DNA sequence: TGTGCCAGCAGCTTAGGACAGGGCGATTCACCCCTCCACTTT. Protein sequence: CASSLGQGDSPLHF.

V usage is TRBV29-1 and J usage is TRBJ2-1; 10 nucleotides line up with TRBD2. CDR1 and CDR2 from the germline V gene are SQVTM and ANQGSEA. The V segment lost 7 bases and the J segment 8 bases; nucleotides outside the gene matches: 11. This CDR3 contains 14 residues. CDR3 residues: CSDRSGRSVDEQFF. For the CDR3, the DNA is TGCAGCGACCGTAGCGGGAGGTCGGTCGATGAGCAGTTCTTC.

A note on this clonotype: This sequence may be a read error, since a much larger clone differs from it by one base. The chain uses TRBV5-1 and TRBJ1-3; perhaps TRBD1 as D (5 bases). CDR3 length equals 14 residues. V was shortened by 0 bases and J by 4 bases, with 8 bases between the two germline ends. Germline CDR1 SGHRS, CDR2 YFSETQ. The CDR3 DNA sequence: TGCGCCAGCAGCTTGGCAGGGATCGGAAACACCATATATTTT. Its translation: CASSLAGIGNTIYF. Full variable domain (missing parts from reference TRBV5-1 and TRBJ1-3): KAGVTQTPRYLIKTRGQQVTLSCSPISGHRSVSWYQQTPGQGLQFLFEYFSETQRNKGNFPGRFSGRQFSNSRSEMNVSTLELGDSALYLCASSLAGIGNTIYFGEGSWLTVV.

This clonotype was detected many times. The rearrangement uses TRBV28 and TRBJ1-6; TRBD1 might be the D (5 bases). CDR1 and CDR2 (germline): MDHEN, SYDVKM. V was cut by 5 bases and J by 4 bases, with 18 bases left in between. This CDR3 has 17 residues. Here the CDR3 DNA reads TGTGCCAGCAGTCTATTGGGGCAGGGAGGGTATAATTCACCCCTCCACTTT. Its protein is CASSLLGQGGYNSPLHF.

This clonotype has a count of ten or more. This sequence joins TRBV16 and TRBJ1-1; unclear D gene. V lost 1 base to trimming and J lost 0 bases, with 9 bases between them. The CDR3 extends over 15 amino acids. CDR1 is KGHSY, CDR2 FQNENV, per germline. The CDR3 spells CASSQYYSVNTEAFF. The CDR3 nucleotides are TGTGCCAGCAGCCAATATTATTCAGTGAACACTGAAGCTTTCTTT.

A note on this clonotype: A clone one base away is much larger, so this may be a read error. The rearrangement joins TRBV6-1 to TRBJ2-7; possibly TRBD1 for D (6 bases). CDR3 length: 13 amino acids. V shed 8 bases and J shed 6 bases, with 17 bases lying between them. The germline V gene encodes CDR1 MNHNS and CDR2 SASEGT. CDR3 sequence: CASSRTVSGEQYF. The CDR3 DNA reads as TGTGCCAGCTCAAGGACAGTATCTGGCGAGCAGTACTTC.

This clonotype was seen many times. This chain joins TRBV5-1 and TRBJ2-3; D not resolved. The germline V gene has CDR1 SGHRS and CDR2 YFSETQ. The length of the CDR3 is 14 residues. The germline V and J ends were trimmed by 7 bases and 4 bases, with 16 bases remaining between them. CDR3 region: CASWPPTRADTQYF. The CDR3 DNA follows: TGCGCCAGCTGGCCCCCGACAAGAGCAGATACGCAGTATTTT.

The chain has TRBV27 and TRBJ2-7; D not resolved. The V end was cut by 0 bases, the J end by 3 bases, with 6 bases between. From germline, CDR1 is MNHEY and CDR2 SMNVEV (reference sequence). There are 13 residues in the CDR3. CDR3 sequence (DNA): TGTGCCAGCAGTTTATCACCCCGCTACGAGCAGTACTTC. As protein: CASSLSPRYEQYF.

Only a few counts were recorded for this clonotype. This rearrangement joins TRBV28 to TRBJ2-1; TRBD2 is a possible D gene (6 bases). CDR3 size: 13 residues. The germline CDR1 and CDR2 sequences are MDHEN and SYDVKM. The V end was cut by 5 bases, the J end by 6 bases, with 11 bases between. CDR3 in DNA: TGTGCCAGCAGTCACGGACTATTCAATGAGCAGTTCTTC. Protein: CASSHGLFNEQFF.

This clonotype came up many times. This chain joins TRBV12-3 or TRBV12-4 and TRBJ2-3; TRBD2 might be the D (5 bases). Trimming left V 7 bases short and J 0 bases short, with 14 bases between. This CDR3 is built from 15 residues. The CDR3 spells CASTKSGGSTDTQYF. The CDR3 DNA follows: TGTGCCAGCACCAAAAGCGGCGGGAGCACAGATACGCAGTATTTT.

This clonotype came up a few times. The gene calls are TRBV4-1 and TRBJ2-1; 9 nucleotides match TRBD2. The CDR3 totals 19 residues. CDR1 and CDR2 (germline): MGHRA, YSYEKL. With 0 bases clipped from V and 0 bases from J, the junction kept 9 bases outside the gene matches. As DNA, the CDR3 is TGCGCCAGCAGCCAAGAAAAAAGAGCGGGAGGTAGCTCCTACAATGAGCAGTTCTTC. Protein: CASSQEKRAGGSSYNEQFF.

The chain combines TRBV5-4 with TRBJ2-2; D may match TRBD1 or TRBD2 (5 bases each). Trimming cost V 4 bases and J 4 bases, with 23 bases left between them. The CDR3 totals 18 residues. Per germline, CDR1 SGHNT and CDR2 YYREEE (reference sequence). The DNA for the CDR3 is TGTGCCAGCAGCGGGGGTTTTAACAGGTCCCGTAGCACCGGGGAGCTGTTTTTT. It codes for CASSGGFNRSRSTGELFF.

Many counts were recorded for this clonotype. This chain connects TRBV27 to TRBJ2-1; no firm D call. Between the trimmed V and J ends, which lost 5 bases and 6 bases, there was a span of 11 bases. The CDR3 sequence is 13 residues long. Germline V gives CDR1 MNHEY, CDR2 SMNVEV (reference sequence). The CDR3, as DNA: TGTGCCAGCAGTCTCATCTCAAGCAATGAGCAGTTCTTC. Amino acids: CASSLISSNEQFF.

The gene calls are TRBV7-6 and TRBJ2-2, with TRBD2 matching 9 bases. The CDR3 has 19 amino acids. Losses at the gene ends were 0 bases for V and 1 base for J; bases not matched to a gene: 9. CDR1 and CDR2 (germline): SGHVS, FNYEAQ. The CDR3 reads CASSLASGSAWGNTGELFF. The DNA for the CDR3 is TGTGCCAGCAGCTTAGCTAGCGGGAGCGCATGGGGGAACACCGGGGAGCTGTTTTTT.

As to this clonotype: Possible read error: a much larger clone is one base away. The rearrangement joins TRBV29-1 to TRBJ2-7; D possibly corresponds to TRBD2 (6 bases). This CDR3 has 15 residues. In germline, CDR1 is SQVTM, CDR2 ANQGSEA. Trimming shortened V by 3 bases and J by 7 bases, and 22 bases separated the two germline ends. The CDR3 reads CSVDPAGRNYNEQYF. The CDR3 region has the DNA TGCAGCGTTGATCCCGCGGGACGGAATTACAATGAGCAGTACTTC.

This sequence joins TRBV30 and TRBJ2-5; TRBD2 aligns across 8 bases. The CDR3 is 14 residues long. From germline, CDR1 is GTSNPN and CDR2 SVGIG (reference sequence). J gave up 2 bases and V 3 bases, and 5 bases lay outside the gene matches. CDR3 loop: CAWRRAGGQETQYF. The CDR3 DNA reads TGTGCCTGGAGAAGGGCGGGAGGTCAAGAGACCCAGTACTTC.

In this sample, this clonotype turned up many times. V and J are TRBV30 and TRBJ1-4; possible D gene TRBD1, 6 bases. CDR1 GTSNPN and CDR2 SVGIG come from the germline V gene (reference sequence). The V end lost 3 bases, the J end lost 8 bases, and 16 bases lay between the germline ends. The CDR3 is 14 amino acids. The CDR3 DNA reads TGTGCCTGGAGCGGGGGCCTCGGGACCGAAAAACTGTTTTTT. Residues: CAWSGGLGTEKLFF. The whole variable domain, remainder taken from reference TRBV30 and TRBJ1-4, is SQTIHQWPATLVQPVGSPLSLECTVEGTSNPNLYWYRQAAGRGLQLLFYSVGIGQISSEVPQNLSASRPQDRQFILSSKKLLLSDSGFYLCAWSGGLGTEKLFFGSGTQLSVL.

The chain carries TRBV11-3 and TRBJ2-1; 7 bases agree with TRBD2. The V segment lost 3 bases and the J segment 5 bases; nucleotides outside the gene matches: 7. The germline gives CDR1 SGHNT, CDR2 YENEEA. CDR3 size: 15 residues. The CDR3 loop is CASSFIGEGHNEQFF. The CDR3 DNA is TGTGCCAGCAGCTTTATCGGGGAGGGCCACAATGAGCAGTTCTTC. The complete variable domain, with remaining parts taken from reference TRBV11-3 and TRBJ2-1, reads EAGVVQSPRYKIIEKKQPVAFWCNPISGHNTLYWYLQNLGQGPELLIRYENEEAVDDSQLPKDRFSAERLKGVDSTLKIQPAELGDSAVYLCASSFIGEGHNEQFFGPGTRLTVL.

The rearrangement joins TRBV27 to TRBJ1-5; D not resolved. V shed 4 bases and J shed 5 bases, with 9 bases lying between them. This CDR3 comprises 13 residues. Germline lookup yields CDR1 MNHEY and CDR2 SMNVEV (reference sequence). This CDR3 is CASSSLHHQPQHF. As DNA, the CDR3 is TGTGCCAGCAGTTCCTTGCACCATCAGCCCCAGCATTTT.